Presented here are 17 T cell receptor beta chains from one specimen sequenced in a study of metastatic and nonmetastatic thyroid tumors. TCRdb re-called clones from the PCR reads using MiXCR. The sample holds approximately 19,000 clones, 34% seen once. Thyroid surgery was preceded by no treatment in any patient. The sample was tumor tissue. Receptors were obtained from a male donor with papillary thyroid cancer or a benign thyroid nodule (not recorded which). Some clones in this sample may be carry-over from other donors' samples.

The chain couples TRBV28 to TRBJ2-1; a weak D match, TRBD1 (5 bases). Germline V gives CDR1 MDHEN, CDR2 SYDVKM. Trimming shortened V by 4 bases and J by 2 bases, and 24 bases separated the two germline ends. The CDR3 totals 19 residues. Here the CDR3 reads CASSSPVMGRGGAYNEQFF. In nucleotides, the CDR3 is TGTGCCAGCAGTTCCCCGGTAATGGGGCGCGGTGGGGCCTACAATGAGCAGTTCTTC.

This clone was recorded a few times. The junction departs from the called germline gene at one end, perhaps through a read error. Distinct nucleotide sequences in the sample also encode this CDR3. The chain carries TRBV19 and TRBJ2-3; D may correspond to TRBD1 or TRBD2 (5 bases each). The CDR3 spans 13 residues. Per germline, CDR1 LNHDA and CDR2 SQIVND (reference sequence). CDR3 region: CASSTGMGDTQYF. The CDR3 nucleotides are TGTGCCAGTAGTACAGGGATGGGAGATACACAGTATTTT.

This clone was seen ten or more times. Possible read error: a much larger clone is one base away. Distinct nucleotide sequences in the sample also encode this CDR3. The chain joins TRBV29-1 to TRBJ1-2; D is perhaps TRBD1 (5 bases). Germline assignment: CDR1 SQVTM and CDR2 ANQGSEA. The CDR3 contains 13 residues. The CDR3 nucleotides read TGCAGCGCTCTCCTCCAGGGCAACTATGGCTACACTTTC. Encoded protein: CSALLQGNYGYTF.

This clone occurred a few times. This chain joins TRBV30 and TRBJ2-7; D call uncertain. The V gene's germline CDR1 is GTSNPN and CDR2 SVGIG (reference sequence). The CDR3 runs to 12 residues. The ends were cut back, 2 bases at V and 3 bases at J, with 8 bases in the middle. The CDR3 DNA reads TGTGCCTGGAGTCCTCCCGGCTACGAGCAGTACTTC. Its translation: CAWSPPGYEQYF.

This clone was detected ten times or more. The V call is TRBV14, the J call TRBJ2-1, with TRBD2 matching 8 bases. Germline values: CDR1 SGHDN, CDR2 FVKESK. The CDR3 has 15 amino acids. After removal of 9 bases from V and 9 bases from J, the junction contained 16 bases not matched to a gene. The CDR3 nucleotides read TGTGCCAGTTGGGATAGCGGGGCCCACCGCGGTGAGCAGTTCTTC. This encodes CASWDSGAHRGEQFF.

This clone has a handful of counts. V is TRBV4-3 and J is TRBJ1-6; 10 bases map to TRBD1. The CDR3 totals 17 residues. V trimming: 0 bases; J trimming: 14 bases; junction bases outside the gene matches: 13. Germline V lookup: CDR1 LGHNA, CDR2 YSLEER. CDR3 protein: CASSQDSPGQGYFSLHF. The CDR3 region has the DNA TGCGCCAGCAGCCAAGACAGTCCGGGACAGGGGTATTTTTCCCTCCACTTT.

The sample holds many counts of this clone. This chain links TRBV30 with TRBJ2-7, with D possibly matching TRBD2 (6 bases). The CDR3 contains 16 residues. Germline CDR1 and CDR2: GTSNPN and SVGIG (reference sequence). V dropped 2 bases and J dropped 4 bases, with 21 bases sitting between them. CDR3 loop: CAWSRPRDSRIYEQYF. CDR3 nucleotide sequence: TGTGCCTGGAGTCGACCGCGGGACTCCCGGATTTACGAGCAGTACTTC. Supplemented by reference TRBV30 and TRBJ2-7, the full variable domain reads SQTIHQWPATLVQPVGSPLSLECTVEGTSNPNLYWYRQAAGRGLQLLFYSVGIGQISSEVPQNLSASRPQDRQFILSSKKLLLSDSGFYLCAWSRPRDSRIYEQYFGPGTRLTVT.

This clone rates as medium-sized. The chain employs TRBV2 and TRBJ2-7, with a tentative D call TRBD1 (6 bases). The CDR3 extends over 14 amino acids. CDR1 and CDR2 (germline): SNHLY, FYNNEI. The ends were cut back, 8 bases at V and 2 bases at J, with 16 bases in the middle. The CDR3 loop is CASLSEGVPYEQYF. The CDR3 coding sequence is TGTGCCAGCCTTTCCGAGGGGGTACCCTACGAGCAGTACTTC.

This clone is medium-sized within its sample. CDR3 in amino acids: CASSESAYEQYF. The CDR3 nucleotides are TGTGCCAGCAGTGAATCGGCCTACGAGCAGTACTTC. This chain joins TRBV2 and TRBJ2-7; no reliable D call. Germline V gene sequence: CDR1 SNHLY, CDR2 FYNNEI. V lost 2 bases and J lost 2, with 4 bases in between. This CDR3 is built from 12 residues.

This clone showed up many times. The rearrangement links TRBV19 to TRBJ2-7; D might be TRBD2 (6 bases). Germline V lookup: CDR1 LNHDA, CDR2 SQIVND (reference sequence). The CDR3 sequence is 14 residues long. V was cut by 5 bases and J by 1 base, with 12 bases left in between. The CDR3 DNA reads as TGTGCCAGTAGTTCCCCCGGGACTTCCTACGAGCAGTACTTC. The encoded protein is CASSSPGTSYEQYF.

This clone is judged medium-sized (0.01 to 0.1%). J is TRBJ2-1 and V is TRBV20-1; D may correspond to TRBD1 or TRBD2 (6 bases each). The CDR3 sequence is 18 residues long. V was clipped by 7 bases and J by 0 bases, with 25 bases between them. Germline lookup yields CDR1 DFQATT and CDR2 SNEGSKA (reference sequence). CDR3 bases: TGCAGTGTCCAAGGGATCGGGGGCTCGGGAGTCTCCTACAATGAGCAGTTCTTC. Its protein is CSVQGIGGSGVSYNEQFF.

At least ten counts were recorded for this clone. This rearrangement joins TRBV7-3 to TRBJ2-1; D is possibly TRBD2 (6 bases). CDR3 length equals 15 residues. Between the trimmed V and J ends, which lost 1 base and 5 bases, there was a span of 12 bases. CDR1 is SGHTA, CDR2 FQGTGA, per germline. The CDR3: CASSLIAGPNNEQFF. For the CDR3, the DNA is TGTGCCAGCAGCTTAATTGCGGGACCTAACAATGAGCAGTTCTTC.

The V gene is TRBV15, the J gene TRBJ1-2, with no clear D. V lost 1 base and J lost 2, with 8 bases in between. Germline CDR1 and CDR2: LNHNV and YYDKDF (reference sequence). The CDR3 runs to 14 residues. The CDR3 DNA follows: TGTGCCACCAGCAGAGGGGCAGAGAACTATGGCTACACCTTC. It yields the protein CATSRGAENYGYTF. Full variable domain (remainder filled in from reference TRBV15 and TRBJ1-2): DAMVIQNPRYQVTQFGKPVTLSCSQTLNHNVMYWYQQKSSQAPKLLFHYYDKDFNNEADTPDNFQSRRPNTSFCFLDIRSPGLGDTAMYLCATSRGAENYGYTFGSGTRLTVV.

This sequence joins TRBV20-1 and TRBJ1-6; D may be TRBD1 (6 bases). Between the trimmed V and J ends, which lost 0 bases and 7 bases, there was a span of 16 bases. The CDR3 is 16 amino acids. Germline CDR1 DFQATT, CDR2 SNEGSKA (reference sequence). The CDR3 bases are TGCAGTGCTAGAGATCTCTCGGGGGCAGGGAATTCACCCCTCCACTTT. Protein: CSARDLSGAGNSPLHF.

The sample holds many counts of this clone. The chain joins TRBV6-1 to TRBJ2-2, with TRBD2 matching over 10 bases. Germline trimming cut 8 bases from V and 4 bases from J; bases unmatched to any gene: 7. This CDR3 comprises 15 residues. Germline CDR1 reads MNHNS; CDR2 reads SASEGT. CDR3 sequence: CASLAGVGGTGELFF. The CDR3 nucleotides are TGTGCCAGCCTAGCGGGAGTCGGGGGCACCGGGGAGCTGTTTTTT.

This clone was seen just once. The chain recombines TRBV24-1 with TRBJ2-2; no clear D. Trimming took off 1 base at V and 2 bases at J, with 7 bases between the two ends. Germline CDR1 and CDR2: KGHDR and SFDVKD. The CDR3 totals 15 residues. This CDR3 reads CATSDFQCNTGELFF. Written as DNA, the CDR3 is TGTGCCACCAGTGATTTTCAGTGCAACACCGGGGAGCTGTTTTTT.

As regards this clone: Mismatch with germline at one junction end may stem from a read error. V and J are TRBV24-1 and TRBJ2-5, with 10 bases that match TRBD2. CDR1 is KGHDR, CDR2 SFDVKD, per germline. The CDR3 is 17 amino acids. CDR3 DNA: TGTGCCACCAGTGATCCCGGTCTAGCGGGAGTTCAAGAGACCCAGTCCTTC. Amino acids: CATSDPGLAGVQETQSF.